These 8 T cell receptor beta chains were sequenced from one sample in a study of blood T cells in healthy people across ages (dated by TCRdb to between 2014 and 2016). Libraries were constructed by 5' RACE. These reads were obtained on an Illumina HiSeq 2500. A second PCR of about 6 to 12 cycles was performed with a sample-barcoded 5' primer and a J-beta primer mix. The raw public reads went through TCRdb reprocessing: fastp at Q25, MiXCR clone calling, in-frame beta chains kept. Identical CDR3 protein sequences are pooled into one entry, listed with their most common genes and DNA. This sample lists about 930,000 distinct CDR3 sequences; 29% were detected once. The ten largest clones represent roughly 10% of the sample. These data were also filed under a second study, of T cells of mothers and their children.

The sample consisted of blood. The source is a woman in her thirties or forties in good health.

This clonotype showed up many times. V and J are TRBV15 and TRBJ2-1; D unresolved. Germline V lookup: CDR1 LNHNV, CDR2 YYDKDF (reference sequence). V lost 4 bases, J lost 5 bases, and 9 bases lay in between. The CDR3 consists of 13 residues. The CDR3 reads CATSNTENNEQFF. CDR3 nucleotide sequence: TGTGCCACCAGCAATACAGAGAACAATGAGCAGTTCTTC.

This clonotype was counted a few times. The chain couples TRBV28 to TRBJ1-5, with unresolved D. V was trimmed by 6 bases and J by 2 bases, leaving 14 bases between them. CDR3 size: 15 residues. Germline loops: CDR1 MDHEN, CDR2 SYDVKM. In DNA, the CDR3 is TGTGCCAGCAGGTACGGGCTCCTGGGCAATCAGCCCCAGCATTTT. This encodes CASRYGLLGNQPQHF. Looking up the rest from reference TRBV28 and TRBJ1-5 gives the full variable domain: DVKVTQSSRYLVKRTGEKVFLECVQDMDHENMFWYRQDPGLGLRLIYFSYDVKMKEKGDIPEGYSVSREKKERFSLILESASTNQTSMYLCASRYGLLGNQPQHFGDGTRLSIL.

V usage is TRBV18 and J usage is TRBJ1-1, with TRBD1 matching over 10 bases. The germline V gene has CDR1 KGHSH and CDR2 LQKENI. Trimming at V came to 8 bases and at J to 7 bases, leaving 13 bases not matched to a gene. The CDR3 consists of 15 residues. The CDR3 protein is CASLNTGQGVHEAFF. CDR3 sequence (DNA): TGTGCCAGCCTTAATACCGGACAGGGGGTTCATGAAGCTTTCTTT.

This rearrangement joins TRBV6-5 to TRBJ2-1, with a weak D call TRBD2 (5 bases). This CDR3 contains 14 residues. Germline assignment: CDR1 MNHEY and CDR2 SVGAGI. Trimming stripped 3 bases from V and 6 bases from J, with 12 bases between. CDR3 in DNA: TGTGCCAGCAGTTATGACTATTCCCCCAATGAGCAGTTCTTC. Protein sequence: CASSYDYSPNEQFF.

To note about this clonotype: This may stem from a read error, because a much larger clone lies one nucleotide away. The chain links TRBV5-1 to TRBJ2-5; 10 positions match TRBD2. Per the germline V gene, CDR1 is SGHRS and CDR2 is YFSETQ. CDR3 length: 13 amino acids. The chain's CDR3 is CAGSLELAGIQYF. The CDR3 DNA reads as TGCGCCGGCAGCTTGGAACTAGCGGGAATTCAGTACTTC.

CDR3 sequence reads: CASSFGQGAGYTF. The CDR3 DNA is TGTGCCAGCAGCTTTGGGCAGGGGGCTGGCTACACCTTC. The J gene is TRBJ1-2, the V gene TRBV7-9; 8 bases agree with TRBD1. This CDR3 has 13 residues. CDR1 and CDR2 from the germline V gene are SEHNR and FQNEAQ (reference sequence). J was trimmed by 7 bases and V by 3 bases; bases with no gene match: 4. The full variable domain, in which reference TRBV7-9 and TRBJ1-2 provide the parts outside the CDR3, is DTGVSQNPRHKITKRGQNVTFRCDPISEHNRLYWYRQTLGQGPEFLTYFQNEAQLEKSRLLSDRFSAERPKGSFSTLEIQRTEQGDSAMYLCASSFGQGAGYTFGSGTRLTVV.

Only a few counts were recorded for this clonotype. This chain uses TRBV7-8 with TRBJ1-1; maybe TRBD1 (5 bases). Per germline, CDR1 SGHVS and CDR2 FQNEAQ. Trimming took off 4 bases at V and 5 bases at J, with 14 bases between the two ends. The CDR3 totals 14 residues. The CDR3 bases are TGTGCCAGCAGCTCAAATCAGGGAAGGACTGAAGCTTTCTTT. Amino acid sequence: CASSSNQGRTEAFF.

V gene TRBV29-1 combines with J gene TRBJ1-1, with 7 bases matching TRBD1. The CDR3 consists of 14 residues. Looked up from germline, CDR1 is SQVTM and CDR2 is ANQGSEA. V shed 6 bases and J 1 base; nucleotides not matched to a gene: 8. The DNA of the CDR3 is TGCAGCGTCAGGAGGGGGCAGCCGAACACTGAAGCTTTCTTT. Its protein is CSVRRGQPNTEAFF. The entire variable domain, with the rest obtained from reference TRBV29-1 and TRBJ1-1, is as follows: SAVISQKPSRDICQRGTSLTIQCQVDSQVTMMFWYRQQPGQSLTLIATANQGSEATYESGFVIDKFPISRPNLTFSTLTVSNMSPEDSSIYLCSVRRGQPNTEAFFGQGTRLTVV.